Presented here are 23 T cell receptor beta chains from one specimen sequenced in a study of human T cells and chemical hapten exposure. TCRdb re-called the RACE reads through MiXCR, storing one row per CDR3 protein. The sample includes fewer than 100,000 distinct CDR3 sequences, over 6.5% of them seen just once. Time point described: healthy volunteer bleed at 6 weeks. Unfractionated whole blood was the source from which total RNA was extracted. The sample consisted of whole blood. The receptors shown here come from a female donor in good health. Some clones in this sample may be carry-over from other donors' samples.

This rearrangement joins TRBV7-8 to TRBJ1-5, with D unresolved. The V end was cut by 4 bases, the J end by 3 bases, with 7 bases between. Germline assignment: CDR1 SGHVS and CDR2 FQNEAQ. CDR3 length: 13 amino acids. The DNA of the CDR3 is TGTGCCAGCAGCTCCCTATACAATCAGCCCCAGCATTTT. Its protein is CASSSLYNQPQHF.

This chain connects TRBV7-9 to TRBJ2-2, with 9 bases lining up with TRBD1. The V gene's germline CDR1 is SEHNR and CDR2 FQNEAQ (reference sequence). The length of the CDR3 is 18 residues. Trimming removed 5 bases from V and 7 bases from J; junction bases left unmatched: 17. The CDR3 DNA reads TGTGCCAGCAGCGCTTCCCCGGTGGGACAGGGTTCGTTCGGGGAGCTGTTTTTT. Its protein product is CASSASPVGQGSFGELFF. Variable domain in full (rest from reference TRBV7-9 and TRBJ2-2): DTGVSQNPRHKITKRGQNVTFRCDPISEHNRLYWYRQTLGQGPEFLTYFQNEAQLEKSRLLSDRFSAERPKGSFSTLEIQRTEQGDSAMYLCASSASPVGQGSFGELFFGEGSRLTVL.

This clonotype has ten or more counts. The J gene is TRBJ1-1, the V gene TRBV20-1; maybe TRBD1 (5 bases). Trimming removed 6 bases at V and 2 bases at J, with 16 bases between. The CDR3 has 14 residues. CDR1 is DFQATT and CDR2 is SNEGSKA in the germline V gene (reference sequence). CDR3 sequence: CSAPSRVFNTEAFF. In DNA, the CDR3 is TGCAGTGCCCCAAGCAGGGTCTTTAACACTGAAGCTTTCTTT.

The genes are TRBV18 and TRBJ2-7, with a possible D match to TRBD1 (6 bases). The CDR3 runs to 15 residues. Germline values: CDR1 KGHSH, CDR2 LQKENI. V lost 3 bases, J lost 2 bases, and 14 bases lay in between. CDR3 bases: TGTGCCAGCTCACCGCTCCGGGACATGACCTACGAGCAGTACTTC. Amino acids: CASSPLRDMTYEQYF.

This clonotype was seen a handful of times. The chain recombines TRBV5-8 with TRBJ2-3; D assignment may be TRBD1 or TRBD2 (5 bases each). The CDR3 contains 16 residues. V was trimmed by 0 bases and J by 1 base, leaving 12 bases between them. Germline CDR1 SGHTS, CDR2 YDEGEE. Here the CDR3 reads CASSLDPGRRTDTQYF. CDR3 nucleotides: TGTGCCAGCAGCTTGGATCCGGGACGACGCACAGATACGCAGTATTTT.

The V and J genes are TRBV5-4 and TRBJ2-5, with 9 bases matching TRBD1. The CDR3 covers 18 residues. Germline V gene lookup returns CDR1 SGHNT and CDR2 YYREEE (reference sequence). The ends lost 3 bases at V and 2 bases at J; junction bases unmatched: 14. CDR3 residues: CASSSPGQGGPLQETQYF. In nucleotides, the CDR3 is TGTGCCAGCAGCTCTCCGGGACAGGGAGGACCCCTTCAAGAGACCCAGTACTTC.

This clonotype was seen many times. The chain links TRBV12-3 or TRBV12-4 to TRBJ2-3; TRBD2 matches at 11 bases. This CDR3 has 20 amino acids. After removal of 5 bases from V and 9 bases from J, the junction contained 25 bases not matched to a gene. CDR3 residues: CASSPHGFSLAGGPTSTQYF. The DNA for the CDR3 is TGTGCCAGCAGTCCCCATGGGTTTTCCCTAGCGGGGGGCCCCACATCAACGCAGTATTTT.

This clonotype occurred many times. The gene calls are TRBV6-5 and TRBJ1-6; TRBD1 matches at 10 bases. In germline, CDR1 is MNHEY, CDR2 SVGAGI. V shed 3 bases, J shed 0 bases, and the junction held 2 bases outside the gene matches. The CDR3 loop spans 17 amino acids. The CDR3 region is CASSYGTGASYNSPLHF. The CDR3, as DNA: TGTGCCAGCAGTTATGGGACAGGGGCCTCCTATAATTCACCCCTCCACTTT.

This chain connects TRBV5-6 to TRBJ2-7; possibly TRBD1 or TRBD2 for D (5 bases each). Germline V gene data show CDR1 as SGHDT and CDR2 as YYEEEE. The CDR3 is 15 amino acids. V was clipped by 4 bases and J by 4 bases, with 18 bases between them. The CDR3 here is CASSTGTLGPYEQYF. The CDR3 DNA is TGTGCCAGCAGCACCGGGACCTTGGGGCCGTACGAGCAGTACTTC.

This clonotype was seen more than once but under ten times. The genes are TRBV6-6 and TRBJ1-1; no clear D gene. This CDR3 comprises 13 residues. The germline CDR1 and CDR2 sequences are MNHNY and SVGAGI (reference sequence). V lost 6 bases and J lost 1, with 9 bases in between. The DNA for the CDR3 is TGTGCCAGCAGGCACCGATGGAACACTGAAGCTTTCTTT. This translates into CASRHRWNTEAFF.

This clonotype was picked up a small number of times. The gene calls are TRBV12-3 or TRBV12-4 and TRBJ2-3; 15 bases map to TRBD2. After removal of 10 bases from V and 3 bases from J, the junction contained 8 bases not matched to a gene. This CDR3 comprises 16 residues. The DNA of the CDR3 is TGTGCCACAACCGGGACTAGCGGGGGGCAGACAGATACGCAGTATTTT. It is translated as CATTGTSGGQTDTQYF.

This clonotype was observed a few times. The chain uses TRBV12-3 or TRBV12-4 and TRBJ2-3; 10 bases are shared with TRBD2. The CDR3 is 18 amino acids. The J segment lost 2 bases and the V segment lost 6 bases, leaving 14 bases of the junction unmatched. The CDR3, as DNA: TGTGCCAGCAGCCCCCCCTCCCGACTAGCGGGTAACACAGATACGCAGTATTTT. This translates into CASSPPSRLAGNTDTQYF.

This clonotype has only a few counts. This rearrangement joins TRBV27 to TRBJ2-3; TRBD2 agrees at 9 bases. V trimming: 5 bases; J trimming: 4 bases; junction bases outside the gene matches: 7. Per the germline V gene, CDR1 is MNHEY and CDR2 is SMNVEV (reference sequence). The CDR3 runs 15 residues. The CDR3 sequence is CASSPVAGAADTQYF. The CDR3 DNA sequence: TGTGCCAGCAGTCCTGTAGCGGGGGCCGCAGATACGCAGTATTTT.

This clonotype was detected once. With a much larger clone just one base away, this may be a read error. This chain joins TRBV29-1 and TRBJ2-3; D uncertain. CDR3 length equals 12 residues. The germline V gene encodes CDR1 SQVTM and CDR2 ANQGSEA. The CDR3 coding sequence is TGCGGCACTACTAAGAGCACAGATACGCAGTATTTT. Translated, it gives CGTTKSTDTQYF.

This clonotype has ten or more counts. The J gene is TRBJ1-4, the V gene TRBV11-2, with D possibly matching TRBD1 (5 bases). CDR3 length: 15 residues. The V gene's germline CDR1 is SGHAT and CDR2 FQNNGV. Between the trimmed V and J ends, which lost 1 base and 6 bases, there was a span of 12 bases. The CDR3 DNA is TGTGCCAGCAGCTTAGTACCAGGACATTATGAAAAACTGTTTTTT. Translating it yields CASSLVPGHYEKLFF. Together with reference TRBV11-2 and TRBJ1-4, the CDR3 gives the full variable domain: EAGVAQSPRYKIIEKRQSVAFWCNPISGHATLYWYQQILGQGPKLLIQFQNNGVVDDSQLPKDRFSAERLKGVDSTLKIQPAKLEDSAVYLCASSLVPGHYEKLFFGSGTQLSVL.

The V gene is TRBV10-3, the J gene TRBJ2-3; the D gene is possibly TRBD1 (6 bases). The CDR3 sequence is 15 residues long. V was pared by 6 bases and J by 0 bases, with 13 bases between. Germline CDR1 ENHRY, CDR2 SYGVKD. CDR3 sequence reads: CAISAGTTSTDTQYF. DNA of the CDR3: TGTGCCATCAGCGCTGGGACAACTAGCACAGATACGCAGTATTTT.

The V gene is TRBV28, the J gene TRBJ2-5; a weak D match, TRBD2 (6 bases). Germline CDR1 is MDHEN and CDR2 is SYDVKM. The CDR3 runs to 15 residues. The V end was cut by 8 bases, the J end by 2 bases, with 18 bases between. Here the CDR3 reads CASGERGGVQETQYF. CDR3 DNA: TGTGCCAGCGGAGAACGAGGCGGGGTGCAAGAGACCCAGTACTTC.

V is TRBV2 and J is TRBJ1-1, with a tentative D call TRBD1 (5 bases). CDR1 and CDR2 from the germline V gene are SNHLY and FYNNEI. CDR3 length equals 15 residues. Trimming pared 8 bases from V and 0 bases from J, leaving 16 bases between. The CDR3 loop reads CASREEGLLNTEAFF. CDR3 DNA: TGTGCCAGCCGGGAGGAGGGGCTCTTGAACACTGAAGCTTTCTTT.

Comment on this clonotype: The junction differs from germline at one of its ends, possibly a read error. V gene TRBV12-3 or TRBV12-4 combines with J gene TRBJ1-2, with D perhaps TRBD1 (6 bases). The length of the CDR3 is 15 residues. The CDR3 reads CASSPRTVIYYGYIF. The CDR3 DNA follows: TGTGCCAGCAGTCCCCGGACAGTTATATACTATGGCTACATCTTC.

This clonotype was detected ten times or more. The V gene is TRBV7-2, the J gene TRBJ1-5; 10 bases agree with TRBD1. After removal of 5 bases from V and 6 bases from J, the junction contained 7 bases not matched to a gene. The CDR3 loop spans 15 amino acids. CDR1 and CDR2 from the germline V gene are SGHTA and FQGNSA. The CDR3 here is CASSPGQGVFQPQHF. The CDR3 nucleotides are TGTGCCAGCAGCCCAGGACAGGGGGTTTTTCAGCCCCAGCATTTT. Using reference TRBV7-2 and TRBJ1-5 for the parts outside the CDR3, the full variable domain is GAGVSQSPSNKVTEKGKDVELRCDPISGHTALYWYRQSLGQGLEFLIYFQGNSAPDKSGLPSDRFSAERTGGSVSTLTIQRTQQEDSAVYLCASSPGQGVFQPQHFGDGTRLSIL.

The rearrangement joins TRBV4-3 to TRBJ1-6, with D possibly being TRBD1 (5 bases). Germline CDR1 LGHNA, CDR2 YSLEER. V lost 2 bases to trimming and J lost 7 bases, with 18 bases between them. The CDR3 is 17 amino acids. CDR3 sequence reads: CASSQSYPGRVNSPLHF. In DNA, the CDR3 is TGCGCCAGCAGCCAAAGTTACCCGGGCAGGGTGAATTCACCCCTCCACTTT.

This clonotype was seen ten or more times. The chain combines TRBV11-2 with TRBJ1-2; D unclear. Germline CDR1 is SGHAT and CDR2 is FQNNGV. This CDR3 spans 15 amino acids. Deletions cut 5 bases from V and 0 bases from J, with 13 bases between. This CDR3 is CASSPLKKPNYGYTF. Written as DNA, the CDR3 is TGTGCCAGCAGCCCCCTGAAGAAGCCTAACTATGGCTACACCTTC.

This clonotype was recorded many times. The chain has TRBV7-9 and TRBJ2-7; D uncertain. Trimming took off 6 bases at V and 7 bases at J, with 16 bases between the two ends. Germline assignment: CDR1 SEHNR and CDR2 FQNEAQ (reference sequence). The CDR3 extends over 13 amino acids. Here the CDR3 reads CASRLMALGEQYF. Written as DNA, the CDR3 is TGTGCCAGCAGATTAATGGCCCTAGGGGAGCAGTACTTC.